This T cell receptor beta chain was sequenced for a study of T cell responses to AZD1222 COVID-19 vaccine. Study-level results: Repertoire sampling occurred only after the peak T cell response.

On this clone itself: Its antigen is still unknown.

CDR1 is KGHSH, CDR2 LQKENI, per germline. The V gene lost 1 base and the J gene lost 7 bases, with 11 bases spanning the gap. CDR3 length equals 15 residues. The method was immunoSEQ multiplex PCR; TCRdb's version includes in-frame clones alone and lacks a portion of them. Of approximately 140,000 clones in the sample, 90% to 95% were seen once. This chain uses TRBV18 with TRBJ1-6; D remains ambiguous. The starting material was peripheral blood, obtained on day 0 of AZD1222 vaccination. The sequence came from an adult in good health. The DNA for the CDR3 is TGTGCCAGCTCACCACAGGGTACCGAGAATTCACCCCTCCACTTT. Amino acids: CASSPQGTENSPLHF.